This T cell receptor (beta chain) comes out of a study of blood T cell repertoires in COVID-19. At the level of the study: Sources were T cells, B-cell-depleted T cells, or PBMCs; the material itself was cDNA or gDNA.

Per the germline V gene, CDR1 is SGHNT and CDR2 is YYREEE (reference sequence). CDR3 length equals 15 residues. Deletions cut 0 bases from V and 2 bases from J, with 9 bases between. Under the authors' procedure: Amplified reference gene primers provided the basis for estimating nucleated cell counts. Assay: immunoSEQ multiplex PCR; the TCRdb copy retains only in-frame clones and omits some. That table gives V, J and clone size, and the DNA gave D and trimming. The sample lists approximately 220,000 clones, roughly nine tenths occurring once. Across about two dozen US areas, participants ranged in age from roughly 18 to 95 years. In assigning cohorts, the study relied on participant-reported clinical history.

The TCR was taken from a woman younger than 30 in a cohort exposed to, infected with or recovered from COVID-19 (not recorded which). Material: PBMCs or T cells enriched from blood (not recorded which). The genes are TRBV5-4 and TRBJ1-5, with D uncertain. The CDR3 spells CASSLGPPGNQPQHF. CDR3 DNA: TGTGCCAGCAGCTTGGGTCCCCCGGGCAATCAGCCCCAGCATTTT. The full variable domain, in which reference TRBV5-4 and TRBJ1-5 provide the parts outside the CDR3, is ETGVTQSPTHLIKTRGQQVTLRCSSQSGHNTVSWYQQALGQGPQFIFQYYREEENGRGNFPPRFSGLQFPNYSSELNVNALELDDSALYLCASSLGPPGNQPQHFGDGTRLSIL.